This T cell receptor beta chain came from a study of T cell clonotyping in hematopoietic cell transplantation. Germline loops: CDR1 MNHEY, CDR2 SMNVEV (reference sequence). The ends lost 8 bases at V and 13 bases at J; junction bases unmatched: 18. CDR3 size: 16 residues. TCRdb's table, derived via immunoSEQ multiplex PCR, lists solely in-frame clones and lacks some. The profile shows roughly 10,000 clones, 95% to 98% of them singletons. Study-wide results and limits: Cells were unsorted, so CD4 and CD8 contributions were not separated. Few recipient clonotypes overlapped donors; over 97% were de novo at given depth.

Blood collection times were about day -28 and days 30, 100, 180 posttransplant. This clone was found once. The antigen remains unidentified. The chain combines TRBV27 with TRBJ1-6; 9 bases match TRBD1. Specimen: peripheral blood mononuclear cells, collected 100 days after allogeneic stem cell transplant. This TCR was recovered from a male patient between 60 and 69 years old who had an allogeneic stem cell transplant from a related donor, so the T cells may come from the graft donor. Some clones in this sample may be carry-over from other donors' samples. DNA for the CDR3: TGTGCCAGCCGGCAGATGGGGGGACAGGGATTATGGCCCCTCCACTTT. Translated: CASRQMGGQGLWPLHF.